The clone carrying this TCR beta chain was observed many times. The CDR3 has 15 amino acids. Germline V gene data show CDR1 as SNHLY and CDR2 as FYNNEI. V lost 3 bases and J lost 8, with 19 bases in between. This sample was taken from a study of Graves' ophthalmopathy and Graves' hyperthyroidism. PBMCs came from roughly 10 ml of fresh peripheral blood. Amplification from RNA transcripts yielded the TCR beta CDR3 regions. An initial RT-PCR round employing HTBI primers preceded a second-round multiplex PCR. From the multiplex PCR reads, TCRdb called clonotypes with MiXCR, one entry per CDR3 protein. The sample has almost 400,000 distinct CDR3 sequences; roughly 18% are singletons.

This receptor was identified in a woman aged 18-35 years with Graves' ophthalmopathy. Sequencing input: peripheral blood. The chain links TRBV2 to TRBJ1-1; D is unclear. For the CDR3, the DNA is TGTGCCAGCAGTGAGCCAGGAGCGGAGGCGGCGGAAGCTTTCTTT. Its protein product is CASSEPGAEAAEAFF.